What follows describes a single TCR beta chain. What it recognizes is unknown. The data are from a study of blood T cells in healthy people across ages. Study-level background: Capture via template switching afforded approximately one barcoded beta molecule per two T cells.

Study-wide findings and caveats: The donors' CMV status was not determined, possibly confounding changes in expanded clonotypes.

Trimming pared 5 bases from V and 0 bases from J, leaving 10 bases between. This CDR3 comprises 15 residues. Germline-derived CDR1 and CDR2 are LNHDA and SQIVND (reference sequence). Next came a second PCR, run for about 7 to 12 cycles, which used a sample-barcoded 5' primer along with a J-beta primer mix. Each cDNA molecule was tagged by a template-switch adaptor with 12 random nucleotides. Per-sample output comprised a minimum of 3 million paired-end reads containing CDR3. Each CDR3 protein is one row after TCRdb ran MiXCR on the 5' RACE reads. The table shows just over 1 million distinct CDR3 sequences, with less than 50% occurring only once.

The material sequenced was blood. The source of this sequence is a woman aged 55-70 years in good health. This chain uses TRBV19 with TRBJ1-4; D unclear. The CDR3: CASSVRVATNEKLFF. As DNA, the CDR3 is TGTGCCAGTAGTGTCCGAGTCGCAACTAATGAAAAACTGTTTTTT. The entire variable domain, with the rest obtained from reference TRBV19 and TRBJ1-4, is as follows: DGGITQSPKYLFRKEGQNVTLSCEQNLNHDAMYWYRQDPGQGLRLIYYSQIVNDFQKGDIAEGYSVSREKKESFPLTVTSAQKNPTAFYLCASSVRVATNEKLFFGSGTQLSVL.